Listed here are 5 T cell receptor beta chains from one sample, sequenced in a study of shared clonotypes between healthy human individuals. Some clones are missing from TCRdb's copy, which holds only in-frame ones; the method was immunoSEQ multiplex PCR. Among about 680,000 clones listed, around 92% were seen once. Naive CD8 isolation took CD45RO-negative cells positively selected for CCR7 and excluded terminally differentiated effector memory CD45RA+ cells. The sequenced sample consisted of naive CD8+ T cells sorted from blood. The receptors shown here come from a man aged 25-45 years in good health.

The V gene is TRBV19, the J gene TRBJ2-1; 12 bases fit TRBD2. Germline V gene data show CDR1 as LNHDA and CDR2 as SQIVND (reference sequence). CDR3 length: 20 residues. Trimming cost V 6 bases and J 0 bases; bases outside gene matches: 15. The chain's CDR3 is CASSEGTGETSGSSYNEQFF. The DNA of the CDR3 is TGTGCCAGTAGCGAGGGGACAGGGGAGACTAGCGGGAGCTCCTACAATGAGCAGTTCTTC.

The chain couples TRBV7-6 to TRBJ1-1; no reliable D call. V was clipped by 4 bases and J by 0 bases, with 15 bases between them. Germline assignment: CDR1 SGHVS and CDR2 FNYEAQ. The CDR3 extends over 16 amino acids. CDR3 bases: TGTGCCAGCAGCTCCCTTGGGGAAGCAATGAACACTGAAGCTTTCTTT. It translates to CASSSLGEAMNTEAFF.

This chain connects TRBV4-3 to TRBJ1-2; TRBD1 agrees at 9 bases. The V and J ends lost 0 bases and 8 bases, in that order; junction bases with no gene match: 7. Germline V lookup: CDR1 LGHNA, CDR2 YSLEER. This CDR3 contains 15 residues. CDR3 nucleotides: TGCGCCAGCAGCCAAGATGTCGGACAGGGGAGGGGCTACACCTTC. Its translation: CASSQDVGQGRGYTF.

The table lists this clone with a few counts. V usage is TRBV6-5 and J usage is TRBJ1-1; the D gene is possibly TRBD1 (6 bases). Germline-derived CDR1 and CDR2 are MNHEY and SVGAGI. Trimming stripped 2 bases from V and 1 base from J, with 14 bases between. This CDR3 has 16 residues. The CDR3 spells CASSYTLETGNTEAFF. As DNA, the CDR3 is TGTGCCAGCAGTTACACGCTGGAGACAGGGAACACTGAAGCTTTCTTT.

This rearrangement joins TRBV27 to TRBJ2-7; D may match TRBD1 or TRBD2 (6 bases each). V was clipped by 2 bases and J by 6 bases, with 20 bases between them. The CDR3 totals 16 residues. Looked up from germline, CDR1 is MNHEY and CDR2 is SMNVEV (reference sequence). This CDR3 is CASSLHPGAGVSEQYF. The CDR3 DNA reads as TGTGCCAGCAGTTTACATCCGGGGGCTGGGGTGAGCGAGCAGTACTTC.